This entry lists 2 T cell receptor beta chains sequenced from one sample in a study of vaccination effects on CD4 cells after COVID-19. Prior to sequencing, the ViraFEST assay stimulated PBMC with viral peptide pools, which expanded the antigen-specific CD4+ T cells. Once cultured for roughly nine days, the cells underwent separation to obtain CD4+ T cells. Participants received two doses of either the BNT162b2 or mRNA-1273 vaccine. Antigen specificity for these receptors is unknown. Clones were read by immunoSEQ multiplex PCR, and TCRdb kept only the in-frame ones, dropping some. Altogether some 68,000 clones are present, approximately 81% being singletons, with the ten largest covering roughly 1.2%. The input for sequencing was CD4+ T cells from PBMCs cultured with HCoV-229E spike peptides, taken after COVID-19 vaccination. The receptor source for this set is a human donor who received a COVID-19 vaccine.

V is TRBV7-2 and J is TRBJ2-1; 8 bases are a match to TRBD1. From germline, CDR1 is SGHTA and CDR2 FQGNSA. The CDR3 covers 15 residues. After removal of 7 bases from V and 3 bases from J, the junction contained 8 bases not matched to a gene. The CDR3 bases are TGTGCCAGCAACTATCCGGGACAGGTCTACAATGAGCAGTTCTTC. Its translation is CASNYPGQVYNEQFF.

J is TRBJ1-6 and V is TRBV30, with TRBD1 matching 7 bases. Losses at the gene ends were 0 bases for V and 7 bases for J; bases not matched to a gene: 3. In germline, CDR1 is GTSNPN, CDR2 SVGIG (reference sequence). The CDR3 extends over 14 amino acids. This CDR3 reads CAWSVVTGNSPLHF. CDR3 coding DNA: TGTGCCTGGAGTGTAGTGACAGGGAATTCACCCCTCCACTTT. The entire variable domain, with the rest obtained from reference TRBV30 and TRBJ1-6, is as follows: SQTIHQWPATLVQPVGSPLSLECTVEGTSNPNLYWYRQAAGRGLQLLFYSVGIGQISSEVPQNLSASRPQDRQFILSSKKLLLSDSGFYLCAWSVVTGNSPLHFGNGTRLTVT.